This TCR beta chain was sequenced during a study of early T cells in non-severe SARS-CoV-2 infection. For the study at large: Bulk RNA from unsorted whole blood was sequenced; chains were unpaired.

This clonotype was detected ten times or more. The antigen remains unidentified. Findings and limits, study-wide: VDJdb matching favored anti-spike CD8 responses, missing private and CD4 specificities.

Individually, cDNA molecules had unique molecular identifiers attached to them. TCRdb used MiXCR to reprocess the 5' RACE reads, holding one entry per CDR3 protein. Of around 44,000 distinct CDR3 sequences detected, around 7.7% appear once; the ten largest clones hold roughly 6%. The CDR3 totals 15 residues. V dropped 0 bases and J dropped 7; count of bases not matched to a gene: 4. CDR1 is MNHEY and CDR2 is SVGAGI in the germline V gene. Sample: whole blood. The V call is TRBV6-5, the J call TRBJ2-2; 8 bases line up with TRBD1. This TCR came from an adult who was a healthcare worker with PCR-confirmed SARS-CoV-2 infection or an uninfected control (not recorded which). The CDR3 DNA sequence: TGTGCCAGCAGTTACTCGGCAGGGGGCTACGGGGAGCTGTTTTTT. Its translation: CASSYSAGGYGELFF.